The subject of this entry is one TCR beta chain. Antigen unknown. Some clones are missing from TCRdb's copy, which holds only in-frame ones; the method was immunoSEQ multiplex PCR. The sample records approximately 20,000 clones, about four fifths being singletons. These data belong to a study of OX40 agonist ivuxolimab in advanced cancers. At the level of the study: Patients were dosed with the agonistic anti-OX40 (CD134) antibody ivuxolimab. The study reported partial responses in three patients: one hepatocellular carcinoma, two cutaneous melanoma.

Germline assignment: CDR1 SGHRS and CDR2 YFSETQ. The J segment lost 3 bases and the V segment lost 0 bases, leaving 1 base of the junction unmatched. There are 14 residues in the CDR3. The study's findings and limits: Some nonresponders likewise displayed low normalized T-cell clonal expansion.

The sample was CD4+ or CD8+ T cells sorted from blood, taken in a trial of the OX40 agonist ivuxolimab. The receptor was derived from an adult with an advanced solid tumor such as melanoma, head and neck, liver or kidney cancer. The rearrangement links TRBV5-1 to TRBJ2-7; 9 bases fit TRBD1. CDR3 protein: CASSLGGQGYEQYF. The CDR3 bases are TGCGCCAGCAGCTTGGGGGGACAGGGCTACGAGCAGTACTTC.